This passage covers 25 T cell receptor beta chains from one sample sequenced in a study of T-cell memory formation after mild COVID-19. TCRdb recomputed calls from the 5' RACE reads with MiXCR, one row per CDR3 protein. This sample has approximately 410,000 distinct CDR3 sequences, with under 25% found just once. Material for sequencing was PBMCs or a T cell subset sorted from them (not recorded which). The receptors stem from an adult woman who had mild COVID-19 (a few samples of this study predate the infection). Cell type and time point are not known.

V usage is TRBV5-6 and J usage is TRBJ2-1; tentatively, D is TRBD2 (6 bases). The germline V and J ends were trimmed by 0 bases and 0 bases, with 10 bases remaining between them. The CDR3 spans 16 residues. Germline V gene lookup returns CDR1 SGHDT and CDR2 YYEEEE. DNA of the CDR3: TGTGCCAGCAGCTTGGGGCTAGCGACCTCCTACAATGAGCAGTTCTTC. Translation: CASSLGLATSYNEQFF.

The chain uses TRBV7-2 and TRBJ2-2; TRBD2 agrees at 9 bases. The CDR3 runs 17 residues. Germline V gene sequence: CDR1 SGHTA, CDR2 FQGNSA. With 7 bases clipped from V and 5 bases from J, the junction kept 14 bases outside the gene matches. The CDR3 coding sequence is TGTGCCAGCATAAGGAGGGCGGGAGGGCCTAGAACCGGGGAGCTGTTTTTT. It codes for CASIRRAGGPRTGELFF.

In this sample, this clonotype turned up many times. V and J are TRBV12-3 or TRBV12-4 and TRBJ2-1, with 7 bases fitting TRBD2. After removal of 8 bases from V and 7 bases from J, the junction contained 2 bases not matched to a gene. CDR3 length equals 11 residues. CDR3 DNA: TGTGCCAGCGGTAGCGGGAATGAGCAGTTCTTC. This encodes CASGSGNEQFF.

The V call is TRBV9, the J call TRBJ1-1; possibly TRBD1 for D (6 bases). The CDR3 totals 15 residues. The V gene lost 4 bases and the J gene lost 0 bases, with 13 bases spanning the gap. Germline assignment: CDR1 SGDLS and CDR2 YYNGEE. DNA for the CDR3: TGTGCCAGCAGCACCAAACAGGGAGTGAACACTGAAGCTTTCTTT. Amino acids: CASSTKQGVNTEAFF.

This clonotype has a count of ten or more. The genes are TRBV24-1 and TRBJ2-2; maybe TRBD2 (5 bases). Trimming took off 8 bases at V and 7 bases at J, with 13 bases between the two ends. Germline V gene data show CDR1 as KGHDR and CDR2 as SFDVKD. This CDR3 comprises 13 residues. CDR3 DNA: TGTGCCACCATGGAGGAATGGGGCGGGGAGCTGTTTTTT. It encodes CATMEEWGGELFF.

This chain links TRBV6-1 with TRBJ2-1; maybe TRBD2 (6 bases). The germline V and J ends were trimmed by 8 bases and 2 bases, with 16 bases remaining between them. Germline CDR1 reads MNHNS; CDR2 reads SASEGT. The CDR3 is 15 residues long. Here the CDR3 reads CASGSRDFPYNEQFF. The CDR3 bases are TGTGCCAGCGGAAGCAGGGACTTTCCCTACAATGAGCAGTTCTTC.

The V call is TRBV6-2 or TRBV6-3, the J call TRBJ2-7, with 7 bases matching TRBD2. The V gene's germline CDR1 is MNHEY and CDR2 SVGEGT. Trimming cost V 4 bases and J 4 bases; bases outside gene matches: 16. The CDR3 contains 17 residues. The CDR3 DNA reads as TGTGCCAGCAGTTCAGGCCGGGGACTCCGGGGGGATTACGAGCAGTACTTC. Residues: CASSSGRGLRGDYEQYF.

The table lists this clonotype with a count of one. The chain couples TRBV11-3 to TRBJ2-1; 13 nucleotides match TRBD2. In germline, CDR1 is SGHNT, CDR2 YENEEA. This CDR3 has 15 residues. V trimming: 3 bases; J trimming: 8 bases; junction bases outside the gene matches: 4. The CDR3 here is CASSFGLAGEDEQFF. The DNA of the CDR3 is TGTGCCAGCAGCTTTGGACTAGCGGGAGAGGATGAGCAGTTCTTC.

The CDR3 is CASSVSSGRAGVNFEQFF. DNA of the CDR3: TGTGCCAGCAGCGTTTCTAGCGGGAGGGCCGGAGTCAACTTTGAGCAGTTCTTC. The rearrangement links TRBV9 to TRBJ2-1, with 12 positions matching TRBD2. With V trimmed by 2 bases and J by 9 bases, 15 bases remained unmatched. The CDR3 is 18 residues long. Germline V gene lookup returns CDR1 SGDLS and CDR2 YYNGEE.

The rearrangement links TRBV18 to TRBJ2-3; 7 positions match TRBD1. This CDR3 is 15 amino acids long. J lost 3 bases, V lost 0 bases, and 3 bases had no gene match. CDR1 and CDR2 (germline): KGHSH, LQKENI. This chain's CDR3 is CASSPPHRGTDTQYF. The CDR3 DNA follows: TGTGCCAGCTCACCACCGCACAGGGGTACAGATACGCAGTATTTT.

V and J are TRBV5-1 and TRBJ2-7; TRBD1 is a possible D gene (6 bases). V was clipped by 5 bases and J by 2 bases, with 14 bases between them. The CDR3 totals 14 residues. Germline-derived CDR1 and CDR2 are SGHRS and YFSETQ. Here the CDR3 DNA reads TGCGCCAGCAGGTCCCGCGGACAGACCTACGAGCAGTACTTC. Encoded protein: CASRSRGQTYEQYF.

This clonotype was recorded a few times. The chain combines TRBV27 with TRBJ1-1; D perhaps matches TRBD1 (5 bases). The CDR3 sequence is 14 residues long. Deletions cut 2 bases from V and 5 bases from J, with 12 bases between. Germline CDR1 reads MNHEY; CDR2 reads SMNVEV (reference sequence). Written as DNA, the CDR3 is TGTGCCAGCAGTTTAAGGGGCGCACGAACTGAAGCTTTCTTT. It is translated as CASSLRGARTEAFF.

This chain uses TRBV11-3 with TRBJ2-1; D ambiguous. The length of the CDR3 is 14 residues. V was pared by 0 bases and J by 6 bases, with 9 bases between. CDR1 and CDR2 (germline): SGHNT, YENEEA. In DNA, the CDR3 is TGTGCCAGCAGCTTAGAATATCGCGCCAATGAGCAGTTCTTC. This gives the protein CASSLEYRANEQFF.

This clonotype was counted a few times. The chain links TRBV7-6 to TRBJ2-3; either TRBD1 or TRBD2 may supply D (5 bases each). V was shortened by 5 bases and J by 2 bases, with 17 bases between the two germline ends. This CDR3 comprises 16 residues. Germline-derived CDR1 and CDR2 are SGHVS and FNYEAQ. The CDR3 loop reads CASSHGTSTATDTQYF. The DNA of the CDR3 is TGTGCCAGCAGCCACGGGACGTCAACGGCCACAGATACGCAGTATTTT.

CDR3 region: CSVTAGTISYEQYF. The CDR3 DNA is TGCAGCGTCACCGCCGGGACTATCTCCTACGAGCAGTACTTC. The chain uses TRBV29-1 and TRBJ2-7, with 7 bases aligning to TRBD2. CDR3 length: 14 amino acids. CDR1 and CDR2 from the germline V gene are SQVTM and ANQGSEA. With V trimmed by 6 bases and J by 0 bases, 8 bases remained unmatched.

This clonotype was seen only a few times. The chain employs TRBV20-1 and TRBJ2-5, with TRBD1 identical over 7 bases. The CDR3 runs to 13 residues. Looked up from germline, CDR1 is DFQATT and CDR2 is SNEGSKA (reference sequence). Germline trimming cut 5 bases from V and 5 bases from J; bases unmatched to any gene: 8. In DNA form, the CDR3 reads TGCAGTGCTTTTAGACAGGGCAGTGAGACCCAGTACTTC. Translation gives CSAFRQGSETQYF.

This clonotype was detected only a few times. J is TRBJ1-2 and V is TRBV4-2; D possibly corresponds to TRBD1 (5 bases). The CDR3 is 13 amino acids. Trimming took 8 bases from V and 8 from J, leaving 18 bases between them. Germline V gene data show CDR1 as LGHNA and CDR2 as YNFKEQ. The CDR3 reads CASRSGTDIGYTF. CDR3 nucleotides: TGTGCCAGCCGATCCGGGACGGATATCGGCTACACCTTC.

The chain links TRBV20-1 to TRBJ2-7; D may be TRBD2 (7 bases). The ends were cut back, 0 bases at V and 1 base at J, with 13 bases in the middle. Looked up from germline, CDR1 is DFQATT and CDR2 is SNEGSKA (reference sequence). The CDR3 sequence is 15 residues long. The DNA of the CDR3 is TGCAGTGCTAGAGATTGGCGGGGGCCATCCTACGAGCAGTACTTC. This codes for CSARDWRGPSYEQYF.

This rearrangement joins TRBV30 to TRBJ2-1; TRBD2 matches 10 bases. This CDR3 is built from 13 residues. Per germline, CDR1 GTSNPN and CDR2 SVGIG (reference sequence). V lost 3 bases to trimming and J lost 8 bases; unmatched junction nucleotides: 4. The CDR3 protein is CAWRAGGWHEQFF. The DNA for the CDR3 is TGTGCCTGGAGAGCGGGAGGGTGGCATGAGCAGTTCTTC.

The chain combines TRBV25-1 with TRBJ2-1; TRBD2 is a possible D gene (6 bases). Germline V gene lookup returns CDR1 MGHDK and CDR2 SYGVNS. The CDR3 spans 14 residues. Trimming stripped 5 bases from V and 7 bases from J, with 15 bases between. The CDR3 DNA sequence: TGTGCCAGCAGTAGGGCGGGATGGCTGAATGAGCAGTTCTTC. Protein: CASSRAGWLNEQFF.

This chain uses TRBV14 with TRBJ2-6, with 9 bases identical to TRBD1. Germline V gene sequence: CDR1 SGHDN, CDR2 FVKESK. V shed 3 bases and J 2 bases; nucleotides not matched to a gene: 8. This CDR3 has 18 residues. The CDR3 sequence: CASSQTGGRTAGANVLTF. In DNA form, the CDR3 reads TGTGCCAGCAGCCAGACAGGGGGGAGGACTGCTGGGGCCAACGTCCTGACTTTC.

This clonotype has only a few counts. The gene calls are TRBV18 and TRBJ2-5; D perhaps matches TRBD2 (5 bases). Germline values: CDR1 KGHSH, CDR2 LQKENI. The V end was cut by 2 bases, the J end by 6 bases, with 7 bases between. This CDR3 contains 12 residues. CDR3: CASSPNGKTQYF. CDR3 coding DNA: TGTGCCAGCTCACCAAACGGGAAGACCCAGTACTTC.

This clonotype was seen only a few times. V is TRBV7-2 and J is TRBJ2-1; 10 bases align to TRBD2. Germline CDR1 is SGHTA and CDR2 is FQGNSA. The CDR3 has 16 amino acids. Unmatched junction bases numbered 12, after V lost 5 bases and J lost 8 bases. CDR3 protein: CASSQRVAGGGDEQFF. The CDR3 DNA follows: TGTGCCAGCAGCCAGCGGGTAGCGGGGGGTGGGGATGAGCAGTTCTTC.

This clonotype showed up just a few times. V gene TRBV15 combines with J gene TRBJ2-1; D may be TRBD2 (6 bases). Looked up from germline, CDR1 is LNHNV and CDR2 is YYDKDF (reference sequence). The length of the CDR3 is 14 residues. V was trimmed by 0 bases and J by 5 bases, leaving 8 bases between them. CDR3 region: CATSRDGGNNEQFF. As DNA, the CDR3 is TGTGCCACCAGCAGAGATGGGGGGAACAATGAGCAGTTCTTC.

This clonotype was seen many times. The chain uses TRBV25-1 and TRBJ1-1; D call uncertain. V lost 3 bases and J lost 3, with 8 bases in between. CDR3 size: 13 residues. In germline, CDR1 is MGHDK, CDR2 SYGVNS. This CDR3 is CASSDAPDTEAFF. The CDR3 DNA reads TGTGCCAGCAGTGACGCCCCGGACACTGAAGCTTTCTTT.